The subject of this entry is one T cell receptor (beta chain). Its antigen is not identified. In germline, CDR1 is SGHTA, CDR2 FQGNSA. The CDR3 spans 12 residues. V lost 2 bases and J lost 8; bases outside the gene matches: 1. Some clones are missing from TCRdb's copy, which holds only in-frame ones; the method was immunoSEQ multiplex PCR. This sample has 100,000 to 150,000 clones, with about four fifths found just once. The data originate from a study of identifying expanded T cells in peripheral blood. Whole-study findings and limits: Variance in clone template counts between approximately 2-week samples significantly increased with total template count across all healthy donors. Differentially abundant clones: about 1.2 between replicates, approximately 15 at 2 to 3 weeks, 19 to 20 at four.

No infections or other immune events were documented during collection. This TCR derives from a person aged 18 to 75 in good health. This sequence joins TRBV7-2 and TRBJ2-3; 7 bases map to TRBD2. Sequenced: blood. The CDR3 spells CASSLPGGTQYF. CDR3 DNA sequence: TGTGCCAGCAGCTTACCGGGGGGTACGCAGTATTTT.